The rows below give T cell receptor beta chains drawn from one sample of a study of T cell responses to AZD1222 COVID-19 vaccine. Sequencing used immunoSEQ multiplex PCR; TCRdb keeps in-frame clones, though not all of them. The sample lists more than 70,000 clones, approximately 84% occurring once. The material sequenced was peripheral blood, taken on day 0 of AZD1222 vaccination. These receptors all stem from an adult in good health. Each CDR3 is given with its conserved first and last residue. The D gene is left open where the match is weak. Rows give clone size only sometimes, using once, few, many, or a class for an expanded clone.

-	TRBV13	TRBD1	TRBJ2-2	TGTGCCAGCAGCTGGACAGGTTCGAACACCGGGGAGCTGTTTTTT	CASSWTGSNTGELFF
-	TRBV14	-	TRBJ1-3	TGTGCCAGCAGCCAAGAGAGGGGGAACACCATATATTTT	CASSQERGNTIYF
few	TRBV7-2	-	TRBJ1-5	TGTGCCAGCAGCGCAACCGGACTATATAGCAATCAGCCCCAGCATTTT	CASSATGLYSNQPQHF
-	TRBV10-3	TRBD1	TRBJ1-5	TGTGCCAGCAACGACAGGGGGCCGGCATGGCCCCAGCATTTT	CASNDRGPAWPQHF
-	TRBV7-8	TRBD1	TRBJ2-3	TGTGCCAGCAGCCCGACAGGGGGCGGCACAGATACGCAGTATTTT	CASSPTGGGTDTQYF
-	TRBV5-1	TRBD1	TRBJ2-3	TGCGCCAGCAGCGTTGAGACAGGGGCAGGCACAGATACGCAGTATTTT	CASSVETGAGTDTQYF
-	TRBV5-4	TRBD1	TRBJ2-3	TGTGCCAGCAGCTTACCAACCTGGACAGGGAGCACAGATACGCAGTATTTT	CASSLPTWTGSTDTQYF
-	TRBV28	-	TRBJ2-7	TGTGCCAGCAGTTCAATAGGAGCCTACGAGCAGTACTTC	CASSSIGAYEQYF
-	TRBV7-8	TRBD1	TRBJ1-2	TGTGCCAGCAGCCCAAGACAGGGTGAATACTATGGCTACACCTTC	CASSPRQGEYYGYTF
-	TRBV9	-	TRBJ2-3	TGTGCCAGCAGCGTAGATGGTTTGCGCACAGATACGCAGTATTTT	CASSVDGLRTDTQYF
-	TRBV27	TRBD1	TRBJ1-3	TGTGCCAGCAGATTGACAGGGGCGGGAAACACCATATATTTT	CASRLTGAGNTIYF
-	TRBV6-6	-	TRBJ1-4	TGTGCCAGCAGGACCTCCGGGGCAACTAATGAAAAACTGTTTTTT	CASRTSGATNEKLFF
-	TRBV2	-	TRBJ2-5	TGTGCCAGCAGTGCGACGACCAAAGAGACCCAGTACTTC	CASSATTKETQYF
-	TRBV7-3	-	TRBJ1-1	TGTGCCAGCAGCTCTTTGACAGGAGCCATGAACACTGAAGCTTTCTTT	CASSSLTGAMNTEAFF
once	TRBV9	-	TRBJ1-2	TGTGCCAGCAGCCCCCGCGGGCTTTTTTCCCAAACGACAATCTATGGCTACACCTTC	CASSPRGLFSQTTIYGYTF
-	TRBV29-1	TRBD2	TRBJ2-3	TGCAGCGTTGAGGCGGGGGGGGGCACAGATACGCAGTATTTT	CSVEAGGGTDTQYF
-	TRBV2	-	TRBJ1-4	TGTGCCAGCAGCGGGGATCTGGGGAATGAAAAACTGTTTTTT	CASSGDLGNEKLFF
-	TRBV2	-	TRBJ2-2	TGTGCCAGCAGGAGAAAAGGACACCCTAACACCGGGGAGCTGTTTTTT	CASRRKGHPNTGELFF
-	TRBV9	-	TRBJ2-5	TGTGCCAGCAGCCAGTGGCTACAGAGGGAAGAGACCCAGTACTTC	CASSQWLQREETQYF
-	TRBV9	-	TRBJ1-1	TGTGCCAGCAGCGTAGATTATGGCAACACTGAAGCTTTCTTT	CASSVDYGNTEAFF
-	TRBV12-3/TRBV12-4	-	TRBJ1-5	TGTGCCAGCACCCGAGATAGATCCCCCCAGCATTTT	CASTRDRSPQHF
-	TRBV6-2/TRBV6-3	TRBD2	TRBJ2-3	TGTGCCAGCAGCCCTTTTTTGGGGGGGGGATCAGATACGCAGTATTTT	CASSPFLGGGSDTQYF
once	TRBV6-5	TRBD1	TRBJ2-7	TGTGCCAGCAGCCCGACAGGGGGTACCTACGAGCAGTACTTC	CASSPTGGTYEQYF
-	TRBV7-2	-	TRBJ2-7	TGTGCCAGCAGCACGGGAGACGGATCCTACGAGCAGTACTTC	CASSTGDGSYEQYF
-	TRBV4-1	TRBD1	TRBJ2-7	TGCGCCAGCAGTCTAGGCCCGGGACAGGGCTACGAGCAGTACTTC	CASSLGPGQGYEQYF
-	TRBV27	TRBD2	TRBJ2-1	TGTGCCAGCAGTTTACAACGGGGGGACAATGAGCAGTTCTTC	CASSLQRGDNEQFF
-	TRBV12-5	-	TRBJ1-4	TGTGCTAGTGGTTGGGGCGGCGCAGAACTGTTTTTT	CASGWGGAELFF
-	TRBV2	TRBD1	TRBJ2-5	TGTGCCAGCATGACCCCCCAGGGGGCAGAGACCCAGTACTTC	CASMTPQGAETQYF
-	TRBV2	-	TRBJ1-5	TGTGCCAGGAGTTACTACCAGGGTAGCAATCAGCCCCAGCATTTT	CARSYYQGSNQPQHF